Presented here are 32 T cell receptor beta chains from one specimen sequenced in a study of shared clonotypes between healthy human individuals. Positively selected for CCR7, the CD45RO-negative cells used as naive CD8 cells excluded terminally differentiated effector memory CD45RA+ cells. The data were produced by immunoSEQ multiplex PCR, yet TCRdb's version contains in-frame clones alone and is incomplete. The table lists some 2.1 million clones, roughly 95% of them singletons. Source material: naive CD8+ T cells from PBMCs. These receptors all stem from a young man in good health. Some clones in this sample may be carry-over from other donors' samples.

The chain combines TRBV11-2 with TRBJ1-1; D gene unclear. Germline V gene sequence: CDR1 SGHAT, CDR2 FQNNGV. The CDR3 contains 15 residues. Trimming cost V 1 base and J 1 base, with 10 bases left between them. CDR3 protein: CASSLVGLANTEAFF. The DNA for the CDR3 is TGTGCCAGCAGCTTAGTGGGGTTGGCGAACACTGAAGCTTTCTTT.

This chain links TRBV19 with TRBJ1-4; possibly TRBD1 for D (6 bases). V was clipped by 3 bases and J by 2 bases, with 10 bases between them. This CDR3 is 15 amino acids long. Germline CDR1 and CDR2: LNHDA and SQIVND (reference sequence). CDR3 DNA: TGTGCCAGTAGTATGGGGACATCTACTAATGAAAAACTGTTTTTT. Translated: CASSMGTSTNEKLFF. Complete variable domain (other parts from reference TRBV19 and TRBJ1-4): DGGITQSPKYLFRKEGQNVTLSCEQNLNHDAMYWYRQDPGQGLRLIYYSQIVNDFQKGDIAEGYSVSREKKESFPLTVTSAQKNPTAFYLCASSMGTSTNEKLFFGSGTQLSVL.

The J gene is TRBJ2-1, the V gene TRBV28; 7 nucleotides agree with TRBD1. Germline trimming cut 7 bases from V and 8 bases from J; bases unmatched to any gene: 14. CDR1 MDHEN and CDR2 SYDVKM come from the germline V gene. The CDR3 extends over 15 amino acids. The CDR3 DNA sequence: TGTGCCAGCAACCCTACCGTTGGGACAGTCGATGAGCAGTTCTTC. Translation gives CASNPTVGTVDEQFF.

The chain employs TRBV12-5 and TRBJ2-7; TRBD2 agrees at 14 bases. V was pared by 6 bases and J by 6 bases, with 4 bases of the junction left unmatched. Germline lookup yields CDR1 LGHNT and CDR2 FRNRAP. This CDR3 region has 14 residues. CDR3 nucleotides: TGTGCTAGTGGGACCGGGACTAGCGGGGGCGAGCAGTACTTC. This translates into CASGTGTSGGEQYF. The full variable domain, rest sourced from reference TRBV12-5 and TRBJ2-7, is DARVTQTPRHKVTEMGQEVTMRCQPILGHNTVFWYRQTMMQGLELLAYFRNRAPLDDSGMPKDRFSAEMPDATLATLKIQPSEPRDSAVYFCASGTGTSGGEQYFGPGTRLTVT.

The chain joins TRBV11-3 to TRBJ2-1; TRBD1 is a possible D gene (6 bases). The germline V gene has CDR1 SGHNT and CDR2 YENEEA. Trimming took off 1 base at V and 7 bases at J, with 14 bases between the two ends. The CDR3 is made up of 15 amino acids. The CDR3 DNA follows: TGTGCCAGCAGCTTAGCAGGGGCCGGCAAAAATGAGCAGTTCTTC. It codes for CASSLAGAGKNEQFF.

This rearrangement joins TRBV28 to TRBJ2-1, with D perhaps matching TRBD2 (6 bases). This CDR3 is built from 16 residues. The germline CDR1 and CDR2 sequences are MDHEN and SYDVKM. Between the trimmed V and J ends, which lost 7 bases and 1 base, there was a span of 17 bases. The CDR3 sequence is CASTKPGGVSYNEQFF. CDR3 DNA: TGTGCCAGCACCAAACCGGGCGGGGTTTCCTACAATGAGCAGTTCTTC.

The V call is TRBV11-2, the J call TRBJ1-1, with a weak D call TRBD1 (5 bases). V gave up 4 bases and J gave up 8 bases, with 11 bases separating them. This CDR3 is built from 12 residues. Germline CDR1 and CDR2: SGHAT and FQNNGV. The CDR3 is CASSSGGGEAFF. The CDR3 DNA follows: TGTGCCAGCAGCTCCGGTGGGGGAGAAGCTTTCTTT.

This chain connects TRBV27 to TRBJ2-5; D might be TRBD1 (6 bases). CDR1 is MNHEY and CDR2 is SMNVEV in the germline V gene (reference sequence). The CDR3 consists of 15 residues. The V gene lost 2 bases and the J gene lost 2 bases, with 12 bases spanning the gap. The CDR3 DNA is TGTGCCAGCAGTTTAACCAGGGGCGGACAAGAGACCCAGTACTTC. Its protein product is CASSLTRGGQETQYF.

The chain employs TRBV28 and TRBJ1-5; no firm D call. The V end lost 6 bases, the J end lost 4 bases, and 16 bases lay between the germline ends. The CDR3 is made up of 15 amino acids. CDR1 and CDR2 from the germline V gene are MDHEN and SYDVKM. The CDR3 region has the DNA TGTGCCAGCAGCTCTACTAGGGTACGAAATCAGCCCCAGCATTTT. It yields the protein CASSSTRVRNQPQHF.

The chain combines TRBV7-9 with TRBJ2-7, with TRBD1 matching over 11 bases. CDR1 is SEHNR and CDR2 is FQNEAQ in the germline V gene (reference sequence). The J segment lost 5 bases and the V segment lost 4 bases, leaving 7 bases of the junction unmatched. The CDR3 length is 15 residues. The CDR3 reads CASSSPRTGGDEQYF. As DNA, the CDR3 is TGTGCCAGCAGCTCCCCCCGGACAGGGGGCGACGAGCAGTACTTC.

Regarding this clone: Other DNA sequences in this sample translate to the same CDR3. The gene calls are TRBV5-1 and TRBJ2-7; 7 bases are shared with TRBD1. Germline V gene lookup returns CDR1 SGHRS and CDR2 YFSETQ. V shed 2 bases and J 0 bases; nucleotides not matched to a gene: 2. This CDR3 contains 14 residues. CDR3 residues: CASSFRGSSYEQYF. The CDR3 DNA follows: TGCGCCAGCAGCTTCAGGGGGAGCTCCTACGAGCAGTACTTC.

This clone was counted once. V usage is TRBV27 and J usage is TRBJ2-2; the D is unclear. Per germline, CDR1 MNHEY and CDR2 SMNVEV (reference sequence). V was shortened by 6 bases and J by 1 base, with 3 bases between the two germline ends. The CDR3 contains 12 residues. The CDR3 region has the DNA TGTGCCAGCAGGAAGAACACCGGGGAGCTGTTTTTT. This sequence encodes CASRKNTGELFF.

A note on this clone: The sample has other DNA sequences that encode this CDR3 too. The chain recombines TRBV5-1 with TRBJ1-5, with D uncertain. Looked up from germline, CDR1 is SGHRS and CDR2 is YFSETQ. The V end lost 0 bases, the J end lost 6 bases, and 7 bases lay between the germline ends. CDR3 length: 13 amino acids. CDR3 coding DNA: TGCGCCAGCAGCTTGGCACCGGGTCAGCCCCAGCATTTT. Translated: CASSLAPGQPQHF.

The chain employs TRBV9 and TRBJ1-1; no clear D gene. This CDR3 comprises 14 residues. V shed 2 bases and J shed 1 base, with 9 bases lying between them. Per germline, CDR1 SGDLS and CDR2 YYNGEE. The CDR3: CASSVWTENTEAFF. In DNA, the CDR3 is TGTGCCAGCAGCGTCTGGACGGAGAACACTGAAGCTTTCTTT.

V gene TRBV28 combines with J gene TRBJ1-2; no clear D gene. The ends were cut back, 4 bases at V and 12 bases at J, with 15 bases in the middle. This CDR3 is built from 12 residues. Germline CDR1 reads MDHEN; CDR2 reads SYDVKM. The CDR3 here is CASSSLTMANTF. The CDR3 bases are TGTGCCAGCAGTTCCCTAACTATGGCTAACACCTTC.

With respect to this clone: A read error may account for a junction end that differs from germline. CDR3 DNA: TGCAGCGTTGAAGTGGGTTATAGACAGGGGGTCTTC. Translating it yields CSVEVGYRQGVF. The chain uses TRBV29-1 and TRBJ2-1, with TRBD1 matching 9 bases. Germline lookup yields CDR1 SQVTM and CDR2 ANQGSEA. The CDR3 is 12 residues long.

The V gene is TRBV13, the J gene TRBJ2-5, with D tentatively TRBD1 or TRBD2 (5 bases each). The CDR3 contains 16 residues. Trimming left V 5 bases short and J 2 bases short, with 18 bases between. Germline V lookup: CDR1 PRHDT, CDR2 FYEKMQ (reference sequence). CDR3 DNA: TGTGCCAGCAGCAAACCCGGGACCGTCGAACAAGAGACCCAGTACTTC. Protein sequence: CASSKPGTVEQETQYF.

In the case of this clone: Different DNA sequences within this sample yield the same CDR3. J is TRBJ2-7 and V is TRBV20-1; perhaps TRBD1 as D (6 bases). There are 11 residues in the CDR3. V gave up 0 bases and J gave up 6 bases, with 6 bases separating them. Looked up from germline, CDR1 is DFQATT and CDR2 is SNEGSKA (reference sequence). DNA of the CDR3: TGCAGTGCTAGAGACAGGGGCGAGCAGTACTTC. It is translated as CSARDRGEQYF.

The chain uses TRBV4-1 and TRBJ1-1, with D possibly TRBD1 on 5 matching bases. Germline CDR1 reads MGHRA; CDR2 reads YSYEKL. Deletions cut 4 bases from V and 7 bases from J, with 13 bases between. The CDR3 extends over 13 amino acids. The CDR3 DNA reads TGCGCCAGCAGCCTAGTGGGGCTCCGTGAAGCTTTCTTT. Translated: CASSLVGLREAFF.

The chain uses TRBV28 and TRBJ2-5; D not resolved. V lost 6 bases to trimming and J lost 1 base, with 3 bases between them. The CDR3 is 11 amino acids. Germline CDR1 MDHEN, CDR2 SYDVKM. CDR3 amino acids: CASSGQETQYF. CDR3 nucleotide sequence: TGTGCCAGCAGCGGCCAAGAGACCCAGTACTTC.

A note on this clone: The sample carries other DNA sequences with the same CDR3. The chain is built from TRBV27 and TRBJ2-7; D remains unclear. Per germline, CDR1 MNHEY and CDR2 SMNVEV (reference sequence). CDR3 size: 14 residues. Deletions cut 1 base from V and 0 bases from J, with 7 bases between. The CDR3 sequence: CASSLFPSSYEQYF. For the CDR3, the DNA is TGTGCCAGCAGTTTATTCCCCAGCTCCTACGAGCAGTACTTC.

V and J are TRBV6-6 and TRBJ1-2; maybe TRBD1 (6 bases). The CDR3 is 15 residues long. Germline V CDR1 and CDR2: MNHNY, SVGAGI (reference sequence). Trimming removed 6 bases from V and 6 bases from J, with 20 bases in between. The CDR3 reads CASSERQGPSHGYTF. The CDR3 DNA follows: TGTGCCAGCAGCGAACGGCAGGGGCCTTCTCATGGCTACACCTTC.

This clone came up once. The chain couples TRBV7-9 to TRBJ2-3, with D tentatively TRBD2 (5 bases). Germline assignment: CDR1 SEHNR and CDR2 FQNEAQ (reference sequence). The CDR3 totals 15 residues. Deletions cut 4 bases from V and 3 bases from J, with 14 bases between. CDR3 region: CASSSGVSPTDTQYF. The CDR3 nucleotides read TGTGCCAGCAGCTCCGGGGTATCACCGACAGATACGCAGTATTTT.

This chain connects TRBV7-9 to TRBJ2-1; D unclear. V was shortened by 2 bases and J by 0 bases, with 8 bases between the two germline ends. The CDR3 runs 15 residues. Per the germline V gene, CDR1 is SEHNR and CDR2 is FQNEAQ (reference sequence). CDR3 protein: CASSLQRSSYNEQFF. CDR3 nucleotides: TGTGCCAGCAGCTTACAAAGAAGCTCCTACAATGAGCAGTTCTTC.

J is TRBJ2-7 and V is TRBV6-1, with 8 bases identical to TRBD1. V dropped 6 bases and J dropped 4; count of bases not matched to a gene: 11. Germline lookup yields CDR1 MNHNS and CDR2 SASEGT. The length of the CDR3 is 15 residues. The CDR3 coding sequence is TGTGCCAGCAGGACAGGCAGGGGGCGCGTTTACGAGCAGTACTTC. As protein: CASRTGRGRVYEQYF.

The rearrangement joins TRBV7-9 to TRBJ2-3; D perhaps matches TRBD1 (6 bases). Germline V gene lookup returns CDR1 SEHNR and CDR2 FQNEAQ (reference sequence). The CDR3 is made up of 14 amino acids. V dropped 5 bases and J dropped 3 bases, with 12 bases sitting between them. The CDR3 DNA reads TGTGCCAGCAGCACTAGGACAGCTACAGATACGCAGTATTTT. Translated, it gives CASSTRTATDTQYF. Full variable domain (missing parts from reference TRBV7-9 and TRBJ2-3): DTGVSQNPRHKITKRGQNVTFRCDPISEHNRLYWYRQTLGQGPEFLTYFQNEAQLEKSRLLSDRFSAERPKGSFSTLEIQRTEQGDSAMYLCASSTRTATDTQYFGPGTRLTVL.

For the CDR3, the DNA is TGTGCCAGCAGCTGGGGACAGGGGTCCCAGTTCTTC. Amino acid sequence: CASSWGQGSQFF. The rearrangement joins TRBV5-6 to TRBJ2-1; TRBD1 aligns across 10 bases. The junction had 4 bases not matched to a gene; V was cut back by 3 bases and J by 13 bases. The CDR3 spans 12 residues. The germline V gene has CDR1 SGHDT and CDR2 YYEEEE.

This chain links TRBV11-3 with TRBJ2-2; 10 nucleotides line up with TRBD1. V lost 5 bases, J lost 6 bases, and 9 bases stayed unmatched. Germline-derived CDR1 and CDR2 are SGHNT and YENEEA. The CDR3 covers 16 residues. The CDR3 DNA follows: TGTGCCAGCAGCGAAGACAGGGGGCCTCTAGCCGGGGAGCTGTTTTTT. This codes for CASSEDRGPLAGELFF.

The gene calls are TRBV4-1 and TRBJ2-7; TRBD1 is a possible D gene (6 bases). V lost 3 bases, J lost 3 bases, and 18 bases lay in between. The CDR3 has 16 amino acids. The germline CDR1 and CDR2 sequences are MGHRA and YSYEKL. The DNA for the CDR3 is TGCGCCAGCAGCCATCAAATCAGGGGAGAGGGCTACGAGCAGTACTTC. Residues: CASSHQIRGEGYEQYF.

The chain joins TRBV7-9 to TRBJ1-3; 7 bases map to TRBD1. Germline CDR1 is SEHNR and CDR2 is FQNEAQ (reference sequence). The CDR3 length is 18 residues. V lost 5 bases, J lost 0 bases, and 13 bases stayed unmatched. This chain's CDR3 is CASSPVPGQPNSGNTIYF. The CDR3 coding sequence is TGTGCCAGCAGCCCAGTCCCGGGACAGCCGAACTCTGGAAACACCATATATTTT.

In its sample, this clone was seen once. V is TRBV6-6 and J is TRBJ2-7, with a weak D call TRBD1 (6 bases). Trimming removed 6 bases at V and 6 bases at J, with 21 bases between. Looked up from germline, CDR1 is MNHNY and CDR2 is SVGAGI (reference sequence). The CDR3 totals 15 residues. The CDR3 sequence is CASREGADRSTEQYF. Written as DNA, the CDR3 is TGTGCCAGCAGAGAAGGCGCCGACAGGTCCACCGAGCAGTACTTC.

The chain has TRBV10-1 and TRBJ1-5, with D perhaps matching TRBD1 (6 bases). The CDR3 covers 15 residues. Germline lookup yields CDR1 WNHNN and CDR2 SYGVQD (reference sequence). Trimming removed 5 bases from V and 6 bases from J, with 17 bases in between. The CDR3 loop is CASSLTGRSRQPQHF. As DNA, the CDR3 is TGCGCCAGCAGTTTAACAGGGAGATCTCGTCAGCCCCAGCATTTT.